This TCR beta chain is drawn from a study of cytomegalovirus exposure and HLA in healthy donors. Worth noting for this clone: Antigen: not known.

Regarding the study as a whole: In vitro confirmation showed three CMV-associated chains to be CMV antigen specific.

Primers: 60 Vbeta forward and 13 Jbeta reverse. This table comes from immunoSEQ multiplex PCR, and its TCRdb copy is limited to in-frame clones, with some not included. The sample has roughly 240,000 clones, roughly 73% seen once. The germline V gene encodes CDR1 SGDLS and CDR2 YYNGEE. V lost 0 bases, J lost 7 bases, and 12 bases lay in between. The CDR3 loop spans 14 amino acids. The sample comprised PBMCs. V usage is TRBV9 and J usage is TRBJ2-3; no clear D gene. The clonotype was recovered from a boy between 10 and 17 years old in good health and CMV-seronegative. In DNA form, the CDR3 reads TGTGCCAGCAGCGTAGGAGGAGTTCAAAATACGCAGTATTTT. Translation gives CASSVGGVQNTQYF.